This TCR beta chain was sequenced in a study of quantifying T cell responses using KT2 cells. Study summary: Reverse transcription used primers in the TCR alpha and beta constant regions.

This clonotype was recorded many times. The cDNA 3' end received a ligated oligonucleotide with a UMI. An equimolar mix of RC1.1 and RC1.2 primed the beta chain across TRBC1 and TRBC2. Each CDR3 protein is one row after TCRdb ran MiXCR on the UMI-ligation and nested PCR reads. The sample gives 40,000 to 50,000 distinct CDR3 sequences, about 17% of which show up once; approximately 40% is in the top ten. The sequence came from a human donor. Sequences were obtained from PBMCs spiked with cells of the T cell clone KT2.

The CDR3 reads CASSSIRFRDRGGTEAFF. As DNA, the CDR3 is TGTGCCAGCAGTTCTATTAGGTTTCGGGACAGAGGGGGCACTGAAGCTTTCTTT. The V and J genes are TRBV6-5 and TRBJ1-1, with TRBD1 identical over 7 bases. Per germline, CDR1 MNHEY and CDR2 SVGAGI. This CDR3 is 18 amino acids long. The V and J ends lost 4 bases and 4 bases, in that order; junction bases with no gene match: 18.